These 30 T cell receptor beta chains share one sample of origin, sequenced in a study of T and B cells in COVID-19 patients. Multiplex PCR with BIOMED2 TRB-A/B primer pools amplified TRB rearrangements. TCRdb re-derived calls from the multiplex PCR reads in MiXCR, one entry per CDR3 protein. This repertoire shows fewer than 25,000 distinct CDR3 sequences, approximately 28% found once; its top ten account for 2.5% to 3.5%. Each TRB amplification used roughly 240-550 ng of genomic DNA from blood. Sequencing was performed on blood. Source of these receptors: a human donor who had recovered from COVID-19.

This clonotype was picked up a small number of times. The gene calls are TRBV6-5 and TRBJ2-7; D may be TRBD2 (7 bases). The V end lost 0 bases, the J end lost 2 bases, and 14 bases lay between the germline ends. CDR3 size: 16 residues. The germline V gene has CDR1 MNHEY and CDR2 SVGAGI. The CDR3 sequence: CASSYSGAGAAYEQYF. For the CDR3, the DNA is TGTGCCAGCAGTTACTCGGGGGCGGGGGCGGCCTACGAGCAGTACTTC.

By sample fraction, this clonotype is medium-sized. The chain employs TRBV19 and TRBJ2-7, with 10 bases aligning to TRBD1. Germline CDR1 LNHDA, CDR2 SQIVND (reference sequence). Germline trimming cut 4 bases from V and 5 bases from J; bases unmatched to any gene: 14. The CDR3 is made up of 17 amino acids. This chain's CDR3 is CASSRSTGTGARNEQYF. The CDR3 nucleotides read TGTGCCAGTAGTAGATCCACCGGGACAGGGGCGAGGAACGAGCAGTACTTC.

The CDR3: CAISVGAGGYEQYF. The CDR3, as DNA: TGTGCCATCAGTGTCGGTGCAGGGGGCTACGAGCAGTACTTC. The J gene is TRBJ2-7, the V gene TRBV10-3, with 7 bases fitting TRBD1. The CDR3 has 14 residues. Germline V lookup: CDR1 ENHRY, CDR2 SYGVKD. V lost 4 bases to trimming and J lost 3 bases; unmatched junction nucleotides: 6.

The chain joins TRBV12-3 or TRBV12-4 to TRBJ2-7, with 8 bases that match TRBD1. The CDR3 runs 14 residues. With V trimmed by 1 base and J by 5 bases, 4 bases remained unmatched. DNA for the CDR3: TGTGCCAGCAGTTTAGACAGGGGGGTAAACGAGCAGTACTTC. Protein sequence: CASSLDRGVNEQYF.

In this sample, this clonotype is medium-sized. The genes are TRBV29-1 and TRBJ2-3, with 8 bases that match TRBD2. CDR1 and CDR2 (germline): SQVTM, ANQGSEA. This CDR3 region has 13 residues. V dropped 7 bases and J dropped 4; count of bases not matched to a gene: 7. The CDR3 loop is CSGQRGGSDTQYF. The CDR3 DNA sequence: TGCAGCGGCCAACGGGGGGGCTCAGATACGCAGTATTTT.

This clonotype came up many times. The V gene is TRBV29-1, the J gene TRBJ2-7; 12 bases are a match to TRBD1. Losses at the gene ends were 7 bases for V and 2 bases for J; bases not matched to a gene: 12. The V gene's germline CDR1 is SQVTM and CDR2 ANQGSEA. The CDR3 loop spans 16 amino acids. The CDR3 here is CSGGPGTGGAAYEQYF. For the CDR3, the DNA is TGCAGCGGAGGTCCCGGGACAGGGGGCGCGGCCTACGAGCAGTACTTC.

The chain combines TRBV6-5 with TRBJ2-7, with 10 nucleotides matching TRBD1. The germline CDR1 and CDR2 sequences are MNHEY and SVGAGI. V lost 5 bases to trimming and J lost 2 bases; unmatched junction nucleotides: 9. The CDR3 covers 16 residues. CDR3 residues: CASSVLEGTGAYEQYF. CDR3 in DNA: TGTGCCAGCAGTGTCCTCGAGGGGACAGGGGCCTACGAGCAGTACTTC.

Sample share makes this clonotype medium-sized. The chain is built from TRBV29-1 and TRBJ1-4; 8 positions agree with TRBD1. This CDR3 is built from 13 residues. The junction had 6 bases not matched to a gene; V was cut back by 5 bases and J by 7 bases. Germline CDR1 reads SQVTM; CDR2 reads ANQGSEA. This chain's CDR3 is CSVRAGGSEKLFF. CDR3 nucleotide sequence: TGCAGCGTTCGGGCAGGGGGCAGTGAAAAACTGTTTTTT.

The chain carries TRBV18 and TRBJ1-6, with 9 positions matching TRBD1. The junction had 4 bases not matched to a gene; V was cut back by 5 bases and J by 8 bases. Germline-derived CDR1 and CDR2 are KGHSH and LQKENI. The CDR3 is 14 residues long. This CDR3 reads CASSKGTGYSPLHF. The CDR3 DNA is TGTGCCAGCTCAAAAGGGACAGGGTATTCACCCCTCCACTTT.

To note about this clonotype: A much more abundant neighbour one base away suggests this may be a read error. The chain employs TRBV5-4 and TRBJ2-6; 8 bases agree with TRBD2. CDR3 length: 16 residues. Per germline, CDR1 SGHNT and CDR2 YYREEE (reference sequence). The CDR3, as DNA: TGTGCCAGCAGCTCGGGGGGGCCACCTGGGGCCAACGTCCTGAGTTTC. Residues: CASSSGGPPGANVLSF.

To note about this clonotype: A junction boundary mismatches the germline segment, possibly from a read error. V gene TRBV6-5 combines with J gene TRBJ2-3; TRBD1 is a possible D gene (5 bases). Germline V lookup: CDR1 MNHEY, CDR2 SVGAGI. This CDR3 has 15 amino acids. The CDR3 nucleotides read TGTGTCAGCAGGTGGGGCAGGGTACCCACAGATACGCAGTATTTT. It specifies CVSRWGRVPTDTQYF.

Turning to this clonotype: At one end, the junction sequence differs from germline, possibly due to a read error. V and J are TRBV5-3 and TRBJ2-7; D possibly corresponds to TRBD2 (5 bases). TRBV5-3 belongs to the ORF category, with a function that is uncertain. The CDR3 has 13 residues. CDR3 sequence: CASKPAGPNEQYF. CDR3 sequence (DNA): TGCGCCAGCAAACCCGCGGGCCCAAACGAGCAGTACTTC.

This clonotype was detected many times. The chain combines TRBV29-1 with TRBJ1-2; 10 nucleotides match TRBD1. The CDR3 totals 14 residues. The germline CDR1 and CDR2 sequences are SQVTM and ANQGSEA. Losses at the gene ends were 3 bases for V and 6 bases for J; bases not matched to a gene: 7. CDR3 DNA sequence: TGCAGCGTTGATGACAGGGGGCGCAAAGATGGCTACACCTTC. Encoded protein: CSVDDRGRKDGYTF.

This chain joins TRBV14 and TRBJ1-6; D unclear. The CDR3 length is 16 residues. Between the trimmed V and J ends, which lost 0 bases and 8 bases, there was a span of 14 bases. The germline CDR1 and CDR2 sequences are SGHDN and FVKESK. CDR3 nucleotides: TGTGCCAGCAGCCAAGATTTCGGGAGGATTTATTCACCCCTCCACTTT. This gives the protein CASSQDFGRIYSPLHF. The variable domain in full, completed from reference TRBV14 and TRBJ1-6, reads EAGVTQFPSHSVIEKGQTVTLRCDPISGHDNLYWYRRVMGKEIKFLLHFVKESKQDESGMPNNRFLAERTGGTYSTLKVQPAELEDSGVYFCASSQDFGRIYSPLHFGNGTRLTVT.

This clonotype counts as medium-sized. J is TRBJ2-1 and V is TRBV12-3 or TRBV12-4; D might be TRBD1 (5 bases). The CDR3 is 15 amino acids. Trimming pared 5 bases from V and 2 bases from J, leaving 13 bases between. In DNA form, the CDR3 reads TGTGCCAGCAGTCCGACGATGACAGCCTACAATGAGCAGTTCTTC. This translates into CASSPTMTAYNEQFF.

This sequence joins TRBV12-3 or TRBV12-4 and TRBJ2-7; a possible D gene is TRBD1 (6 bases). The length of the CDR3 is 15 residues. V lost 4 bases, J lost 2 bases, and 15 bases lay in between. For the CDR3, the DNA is TGTGCCAGCAGTTGGACAGCCGCGGCTCCCTACGAGCAGTACTTC. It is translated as CASSWTAAAPYEQYF.

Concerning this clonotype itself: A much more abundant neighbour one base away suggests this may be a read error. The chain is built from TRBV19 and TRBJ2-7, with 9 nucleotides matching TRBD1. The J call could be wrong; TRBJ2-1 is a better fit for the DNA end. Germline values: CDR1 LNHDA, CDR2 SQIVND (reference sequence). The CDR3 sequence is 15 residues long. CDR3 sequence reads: CASSIGQGPNNEQFF. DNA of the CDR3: TGTGCCAGTAGTATCGGACAGGGGCCGAACAATGAGCAGTTCTTC.

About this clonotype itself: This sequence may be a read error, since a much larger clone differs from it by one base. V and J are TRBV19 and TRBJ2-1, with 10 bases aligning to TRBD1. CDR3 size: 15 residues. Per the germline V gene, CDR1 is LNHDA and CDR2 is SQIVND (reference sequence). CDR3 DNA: TGTGCCAGTACCCGACAGGGGGCCTCCTACAATGAGCAGCTCTTC. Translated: CASTRQGASYNEQLF.

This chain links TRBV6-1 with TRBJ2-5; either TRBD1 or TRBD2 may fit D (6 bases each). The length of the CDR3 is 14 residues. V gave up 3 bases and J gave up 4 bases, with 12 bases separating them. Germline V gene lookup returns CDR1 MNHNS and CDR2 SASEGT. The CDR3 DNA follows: TGTGCCAGCAGTGAGCGTTGGGGGGCAGAGACCCAGTACTTC. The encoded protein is CASSERWGAETQYF.

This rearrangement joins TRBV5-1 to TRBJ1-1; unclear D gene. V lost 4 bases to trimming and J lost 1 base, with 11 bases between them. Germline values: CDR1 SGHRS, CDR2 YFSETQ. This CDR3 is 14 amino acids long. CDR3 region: CASSIQAGNTEAFF. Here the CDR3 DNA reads TGCGCCAGCAGCATTCAGGCAGGGAACACTGAAGCTTTCTTT.

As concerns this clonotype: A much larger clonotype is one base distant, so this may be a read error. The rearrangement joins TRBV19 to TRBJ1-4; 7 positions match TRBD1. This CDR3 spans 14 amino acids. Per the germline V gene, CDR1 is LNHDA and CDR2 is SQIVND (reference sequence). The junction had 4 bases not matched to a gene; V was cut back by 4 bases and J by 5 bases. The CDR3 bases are TGTGCCAGTAGTACCGGGACAGCAAATGAAAAACTGTTTTTT. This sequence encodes CASSTGTANEKLFF. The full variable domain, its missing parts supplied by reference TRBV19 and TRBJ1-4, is DGGITQSPKYLFRKEGQNVTLSCEQNLNHDAMYWYRQDPGQGLRLIYYSQIVNDFQKGDIAEGYSVSREKKESFPLTVTSAQKNPTAFYLCASSTGTANEKLFFGSGTQLSVL.

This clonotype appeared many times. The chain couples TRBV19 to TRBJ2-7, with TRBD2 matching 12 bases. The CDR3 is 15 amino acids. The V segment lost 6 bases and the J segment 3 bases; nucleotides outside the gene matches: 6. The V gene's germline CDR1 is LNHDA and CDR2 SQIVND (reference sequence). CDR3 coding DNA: TGTGCCAGTAGCCAAACTAGCGGGAGGTTCTACGAGCAGTACTTC. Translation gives CASSQTSGRFYEQYF.

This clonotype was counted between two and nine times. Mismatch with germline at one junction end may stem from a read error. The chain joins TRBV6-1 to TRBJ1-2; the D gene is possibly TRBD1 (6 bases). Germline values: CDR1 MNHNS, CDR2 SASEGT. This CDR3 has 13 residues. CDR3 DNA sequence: TGTGCCATCAGTGAGAGGGGGGCTGGGGGCTACACCTTC. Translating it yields CAISERGAGGYTF.

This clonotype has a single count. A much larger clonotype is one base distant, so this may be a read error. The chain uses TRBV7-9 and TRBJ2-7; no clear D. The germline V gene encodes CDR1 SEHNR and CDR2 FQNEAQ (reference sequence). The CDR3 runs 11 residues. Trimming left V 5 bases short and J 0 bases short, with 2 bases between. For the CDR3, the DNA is TGTGCCAGCAGCCACTCCTACGAGCAGTACTTC. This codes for CASSHSYEQYF.

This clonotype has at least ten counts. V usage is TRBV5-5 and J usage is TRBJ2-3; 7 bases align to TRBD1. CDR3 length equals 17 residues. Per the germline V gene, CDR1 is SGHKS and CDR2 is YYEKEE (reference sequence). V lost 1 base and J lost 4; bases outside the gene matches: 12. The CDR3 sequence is CASSLSRIGGLADTQYF. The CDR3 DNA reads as TGTGCCAGCAGCTTGTCTCGTATAGGGGGCTTAGCAGATACGCAGTATTTT.

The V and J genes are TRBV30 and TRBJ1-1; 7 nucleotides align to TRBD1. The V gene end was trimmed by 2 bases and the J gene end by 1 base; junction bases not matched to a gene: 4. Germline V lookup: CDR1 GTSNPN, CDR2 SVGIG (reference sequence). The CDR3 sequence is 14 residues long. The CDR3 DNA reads TGTGCCTGGAGTTACAGGGGTAAGAACACTGAAGCTTTCTTT. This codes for CAWSYRGKNTEAFF.

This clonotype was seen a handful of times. The CDR3 DNA reads as TGTGCCAGCAGCCAGGGACAGGGAGAGACCCAGTACTTC. Translating it yields CASSQGQGETQYF. The chain employs TRBV5-4 and TRBJ2-5, with 9 bases that match TRBD1. Trimming took 4 bases from V and 4 from J; bases not matched to a gene: 2. The CDR3 totals 13 residues. Germline CDR1 and CDR2: SGHNT and YYREEE (reference sequence).

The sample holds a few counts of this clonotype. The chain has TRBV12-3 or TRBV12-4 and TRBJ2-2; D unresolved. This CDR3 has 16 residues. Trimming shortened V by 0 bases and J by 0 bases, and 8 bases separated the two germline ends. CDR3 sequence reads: CASSLALVANTGELFF. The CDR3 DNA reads TGTGCCAGCAGTTTAGCGCTGGTAGCGAACACCGGGGAGCTGTTTTTT.

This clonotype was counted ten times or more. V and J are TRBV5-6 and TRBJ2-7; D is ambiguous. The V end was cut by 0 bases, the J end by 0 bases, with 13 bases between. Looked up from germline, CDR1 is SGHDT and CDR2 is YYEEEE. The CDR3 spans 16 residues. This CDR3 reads CASSLAATSSSYEQYF. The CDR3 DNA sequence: TGTGCCAGCAGCTTGGCGGCCACCAGTAGCTCCTACGAGCAGTACTTC. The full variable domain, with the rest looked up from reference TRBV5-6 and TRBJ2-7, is DAGVTQSPTHLIKTRGQQVTLRCSPKSGHDTVSWYQQALGQGPQFIFQYYEEEERQRGNFPDRFSGHQFPNYSSELNVNALLLGDSALYLCASSLAATSSSYEQYFGPGTRLTVT.

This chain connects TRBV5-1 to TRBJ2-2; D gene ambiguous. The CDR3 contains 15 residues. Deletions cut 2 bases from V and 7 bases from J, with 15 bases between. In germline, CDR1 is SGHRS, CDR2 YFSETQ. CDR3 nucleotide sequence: TGCGCCAGCAGCTTATATAGGGATTTCAGCGGGGAGCTGTTTTTT. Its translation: CASSLYRDFSGELFF.